These 28 T cell receptor beta chains came from one sample sequenced in a study of metastatic and nonmetastatic thyroid tumors. TCRdb redid the clone calls on the PCR reads using MiXCR. The data contain about 43,000 clones, under 4% of them singletons. Ahead of thyroid surgery, no patient had received treatment of any kind. Sequenced: blood. The receptors come from a female donor with papillary thyroid cancer or a benign thyroid nodule (not recorded which). Some clones in this sample may be carry-over from other donors' samples.

This clone was found many times. The chain employs TRBV27 and TRBJ2-7, with D possibly matching TRBD2 (6 bases). The CDR3 contains 14 residues. The germline V and J ends were trimmed by 8 bases and 3 bases, with 17 bases remaining between them. In germline, CDR1 is MNHEY, CDR2 SMNVEV (reference sequence). CDR3 region: CASAGTAIYYEQYF. The CDR3 nucleotides are TGTGCCAGCGCTGGGACTGCTATTTACTACGAGCAGTACTTC.

This clone was counted at least ten times. The V and J genes are TRBV19 and TRBJ1-4; no clear D. The CDR3 has 17 amino acids. Germline V gene sequence: CDR1 LNHDA, CDR2 SQIVND (reference sequence). V lost 3 bases and J 0 bases, leaving 14 bases between the germline ends. CDR3 residues: CASSMPRALSTNEKLFF. The CDR3 DNA is TGTGCCAGTAGTATGCCACGCGCGCTTTCAACTAATGAAAAACTGTTTTTT.

This clone was detected ten times or more. The V call is TRBV27, the J call TRBJ1-2; D remains unclear. Germline V gene lookup returns CDR1 MNHEY and CDR2 SMNVEV (reference sequence). This CDR3 is built from 14 residues. V gave up 3 bases and J gave up 4 bases, with 12 bases separating them. CDR3 in DNA: TGTGCCAGCAGTTTGGGAGGCTTTCCCTATGGCTACACCTTC. This codes for CASSLGGFPYGYTF.

Ten or more counts support this clone. The germline gene is not matched at one end of the junction; a read error may be the cause. The J gene is TRBJ2-1, the V gene TRBV6-9, with D possibly being TRBD2 (5 bases). The CDR3 covers 14 residues. Germline CDR1 and CDR2: MNHGY and SVAAGI. CDR3 loop: CASSLASPKNEQFF. The DNA of the CDR3 is TGCGCCAGCAGCCTAGCATCCCCTAAGAATGAGCAGTTCTTC.

Only a few counts were recorded for this clone. This chain uses TRBV4-1 with TRBJ1-5; D gene unclear. Germline loops: CDR1 MGHRA, CDR2 YSYEKL. Between the trimmed V and J ends, which lost 3 bases and 7 bases, there was a span of 10 bases. The CDR3 length is 13 residues. The CDR3 DNA reads as TGCGCCAGCAGCCACAATTCCGGGCAGCCCCAGCATTTT. Protein: CASSHNSGQPQHF.

The table lists this clone with a few counts. V and J are TRBV5-6 and TRBJ1-4; D perhaps matches TRBD1 (6 bases). The germline CDR1 and CDR2 sequences are SGHDT and YYEEEE. V lost 4 bases to trimming and J lost 2 bases, with 12 bases between them. CDR3 length: 15 amino acids. CDR3 DNA: TGTGCCAGCAGCCCGCAGAGGGGGACTAATGAAAAACTGTTTTTT. It codes for CASSPQRGTNEKLFF.

This clone has a count of ten or more. The chain combines TRBV7-9 with TRBJ2-1; the match to TRBD2 covers 7 bases. V lost 2 bases and J lost 10; bases outside the gene matches: 8. In germline, CDR1 is SEHNR, CDR2 FQNEAQ (reference sequence). This CDR3 is built from 14 residues. CDR3 nucleotide sequence: TGTGCCAGCAGCTTATTGGAGGTGGGAGGGGAGCAGTTCTTC. This sequence encodes CASSLLEVGGEQFF.

The CDR3 DNA reads as TGCAGTGCTAGAGATGGCGACAGGGAGTTTGAGACCCAGTACTTC. It encodes CSARDGDREFETQYF. V usage is TRBV20-1 and J usage is TRBJ2-5; 7 nucleotides line up with TRBD1. Germline V lookup: CDR1 DFQATT, CDR2 SNEGSKA (reference sequence). CDR3 size: 15 residues. The ends lost 0 bases at V and 5 bases at J; junction bases unmatched: 9.

This clone was detected a few times. This chain connects TRBV7-3 to TRBJ2-1; maybe TRBD2 (5 bases). The CDR3 is 15 residues long. The germline CDR1 and CDR2 sequences are SGHTA and FQGTGA. V was trimmed by 5 bases and J by 3 bases, leaving 14 bases between them. This CDR3 reads CASSAPDGDYNEQFF. The CDR3, as DNA: TGTGCCAGCAGCGCGCCGGACGGGGACTACAATGAGCAGTTCTTC.

This clone was seen many times. V gene TRBV7-6 combines with J gene TRBJ2-1; TRBD1 agrees at 8 bases. CDR1 and CDR2 (germline): SGHVS, FNYEAQ. The CDR3 consists of 15 residues. With 0 bases clipped from V and 2 bases from J, the junction kept 0 bases outside the gene matches. The CDR3 region has the DNA TGTGCCAGCAGCTTAGCGACAGGGGCCTACAATGAGCAGTTCTTC. Amino acid sequence: CASSLATGAYNEQFF.

V and J are TRBV9 and TRBJ2-7; the match to TRBD2 covers 8 bases. This CDR3 region has 15 residues. The trim removed 4 bases at V and 3 bases at J, leaving 9 bases unmatched. Germline CDR1 and CDR2: SGDLS and YYNGEE. CDR3 sequence reads: CASSPRAGVDYEQYF. In DNA form, the CDR3 reads TGTGCCAGCAGCCCCCGAGCGGGAGTGGACTACGAGCAGTACTTC.

Ten or more counts support this clone. This chain uses TRBV4-2 with TRBJ1-1; D remains unclear. CDR3 size: 15 residues. The V end was cut by 0 bases, the J end by 1 base, with 9 bases between. Per the germline V gene, CDR1 is LGHNA and CDR2 is YNFKEQ. The CDR3 reads CASSQDAAENTEAFF. CDR3 bases: TGTGCCAGCAGCCAAGATGCGGCAGAGAACACTGAAGCTTTCTTT.

Points on this clone: The junction departs from the called germline gene at one end, perhaps through a read error. The V gene is TRBV11-1, the J gene TRBJ2-7; TRBD2 matches at 13 bases. The CDR3 spans 17 residues. Per the germline V gene, CDR1 is SGHAT and CDR2 is FQDESV (reference sequence). CDR3 in amino acids: CASRLGLLAGGPAEQYF. The DNA for the CDR3 is TGTGCCAGCAGATTAGGCCTACTAGCGGGAGGGCCAGCCGAGCAGTACTTC.

The J gene is TRBJ2-5, the V gene TRBV6-1; a weak D match, TRBD2 (6 bases). V lost 10 bases, J lost 1 base, and 13 bases lay in between. Germline assignment: CDR1 MNHNS and CDR2 SASEGT. This CDR3 has 13 amino acids. In DNA, the CDR3 is TGTGCCACGCGTCTGGGGGGCCAAGAGACCCAGTACTTC. Protein: CATRLGGQETQYF.

This clone was observed many times. The CDR3 coding sequence is TGCAGTGGGGGGCTGACCTACCAAGAGACCCAGTACTTC. This gives the protein CSGGLTYQETQYF. This chain uses TRBV20-1 with TRBJ2-5; TRBD1 might be the D (6 bases). The CDR3 runs to 13 residues. Germline-derived CDR1 and CDR2 are DFQATT and SNEGSKA (reference sequence). Trimming pared 7 bases from V and 0 bases from J, leaving 12 bases between.

This clone was detected many times. The genes are TRBV2 and TRBJ2-1; 8 bases match TRBD2. Germline V lookup: CDR1 SNHLY, CDR2 FYNNEI. The CDR3 has 12 amino acids. The V segment lost 6 bases and the J segment 10 bases; nucleotides outside the gene matches: 5. This CDR3 reads CASSGLASEQFF. The CDR3 DNA is TGTGCCAGCAGCGGACTAGCCTCAGAGCAGTTCTTC.

J is TRBJ2-7 and V is TRBV27; D not resolved. CDR3 length: 15 residues. Trimming stripped 5 bases from V and 3 bases from J, with 17 bases between. The germline V gene has CDR1 MNHEY and CDR2 SMNVEV (reference sequence). CDR3 in DNA: TGTGCCAGCAGTCGAGTGACTTCAGCCTACTACGAGCAGTACTTC. Translation: CASSRVTSAYYEQYF.

This clone was seen many times. This chain links TRBV20-1 with TRBJ2-5, with a possible D match to TRBD2 (6 bases). V lost 7 bases to trimming and J lost 3 bases, with 15 bases between them. The CDR3 runs to 13 residues. Germline CDR1 reads DFQATT; CDR2 reads SNEGSKA (reference sequence). CDR3 protein: CSVVAGIKETQYF. CDR3 nucleotide sequence: TGCAGTGTTGTCGCGGGGATTAAAGAGACCCAGTACTTC.

This clone was recorded many times. The V gene is TRBV7-3, the J gene TRBJ2-1; D might be TRBD1 (5 bases). V lost 4 bases and J lost 10, with 14 bases in between. The CDR3 sequence is 13 residues long. In germline, CDR1 is SGHTA, CDR2 FQGTGA. CDR3 sequence (DNA): TGTGCCAGCAGCTCGTCAGGGTTTTCGGAGCAGTTCTTC. This sequence encodes CASSSSGFSEQFF.

A few counts support this clone. V is TRBV7-9 and J is TRBJ2-3; 15 bases fit TRBD2. CDR1 is SEHNR, CDR2 FQNEAQ, per germline (reference sequence). Trimming removed 3 bases from V and 0 bases from J; junction bases left unmatched: 7. The CDR3 contains 19 residues. CDR3 sequence: CASSFGLAGGPLSTDTQYF. As DNA, the CDR3 is TGTGCCAGCAGCTTCGGACTAGCGGGAGGGCCGTTGAGCACAGATACGCAGTATTTT. Looking up the rest from reference TRBV7-9 and TRBJ2-3 gives the full variable domain: DTGVSQNPRHKITKRGQNVTFRCDPISEHNRLYWYRQTLGQGPEFLTYFQNEAQLEKSRLLSDRFSAERPKGSFSTLEIQRTEQGDSAMYLCASSFGLAGGPLSTDTQYFGPGTRLTVL.

This clone was detected only a few times. The chain carries TRBV15 and TRBJ2-1; a possible D gene is TRBD1 (8 bases). The germline gives CDR1 LNHNV, CDR2 YYDKDF (reference sequence). Trimming took off 8 bases at V and 4 bases at J, with 18 bases between the two ends. The CDR3 is made up of 15 amino acids. CDR3 bases: TGTGCCACCGAAGGCGGGGGACAGGCTTACAATGAGCAGTTCTTC. It encodes CATEGGGQAYNEQFF.

Ten or more counts support this clone. This chain links TRBV5-1 with TRBJ2-3, with 7 bases that match TRBD1. The CDR3 loop spans 14 amino acids. The V segment lost 2 bases and the J segment 1 base; nucleotides outside the gene matches: 1. Germline loops: CDR1 SGHRS, CDR2 YFSETQ. CDR3 DNA: TGCGCCAGCAGCTTCACAGGGGGCACAGATACGCAGTATTTT. It is translated as CASSFTGGTDTQYF.

This clone has at least ten counts. The V gene is TRBV6-1, the J gene TRBJ1-6, with a tentative D call TRBD1 (6 bases). This CDR3 has 15 residues. Deletions cut 6 bases from V and 11 bases from J, with 20 bases between. Germline lookup yields CDR1 MNHNS and CDR2 SASEGT. The CDR3 loop reads CASRPPTGESAPLHF. CDR3 bases: TGTGCCAGCAGACCCCCGACAGGAGAGTCCGCACCCCTCCACTTT.

This clone was recorded a few times. This CDR3 is missing its conserved last phenylalanine or tryptophan, likely due to a read error. The CDR3 spells CSAPELGAGQNNEQFL. DNA of the CDR3: TGCAGTGCTCCCGAGTTGGGAGCGGGGCAAAACAATGAGCAGTTCCTC. The chain has TRBV20-1 and TRBJ2-1, with 7 bases matching TRBD2. V was clipped by 5 bases and J by 5 bases; unmatched bases: 15. CDR1 is DFQATT, CDR2 SNEGSKA, per germline (reference sequence). This CDR3 region has 16 residues.

This clone has at least ten counts. This chain links TRBV6-1 with TRBJ1-5; a possible D gene is TRBD1 (6 bases). V was pared by 4 bases and J by 5 bases, with 12 bases between. CDR3 length: 14 residues. CDR1 and CDR2 from the germline V gene are MNHNS and SASEGT. CDR3 protein: CASSVGGKDQPQHF. The DNA for the CDR3 is TGTGCCAGCAGTGTAGGGGGTAAGGATCAGCCCCAGCATTTT.

The table lists this clone with many counts. The V gene is TRBV24-1, the J gene TRBJ2-5; TRBD1 agrees at 12 bases. Germline CDR1 KGHDR, CDR2 SFDVKD. The V gene end was trimmed by 7 bases and the J gene end by 2 bases; junction bases not matched to a gene: 7. The CDR3 consists of 16 residues. The CDR3 spells CATSPGQGAGQETQYF. The CDR3 bases are TGTGCCACCAGCCCGGGACAGGGGGCGGGTCAAGAGACCCAGTACTTC.

Only a few counts were recorded for this clone. The CDR3 is CAWRSRDTEAFF. The CDR3 bases are TGTGCCTGGAGGTCCAGGGACACTGAAGCTTTCTTT. The chain carries TRBV30 and TRBJ1-1, with D perhaps TRBD1 (5 bases). With 3 bases removed from V and 3 bases from J, the gap between germline ends came to 8 bases. CDR3 length: 12 amino acids. Germline V lookup: CDR1 GTSNPN, CDR2 SVGIG (reference sequence). The whole variable domain, remainder taken from reference TRBV30 and TRBJ1-1, is SQTIHQWPATLVQPVGSPLSLECTVEGTSNPNLYWYRQAAGRGLQLLFYSVGIGQISSEVPQNLSASRPQDRQFILSSKKLLLSDSGFYLCAWRSRDTEAFFGQGTRLTVV.

By share, this clone ranks as medium-sized. V and J are TRBV5-1 and TRBJ2-3, with D possibly called TRBD1 or TRBD2 (5 bases each). V was clipped by 4 bases and J by 5 bases, with 14 bases between them. In germline, CDR1 is SGHRS, CDR2 YFSETQ. This CDR3 region has 14 residues. CDR3 loop: CASSRGTPGDTQYF. DNA of the CDR3: TGCGCCAGCAGCCGAGGGACCCCGGGAGATACGCAGTATTTT.